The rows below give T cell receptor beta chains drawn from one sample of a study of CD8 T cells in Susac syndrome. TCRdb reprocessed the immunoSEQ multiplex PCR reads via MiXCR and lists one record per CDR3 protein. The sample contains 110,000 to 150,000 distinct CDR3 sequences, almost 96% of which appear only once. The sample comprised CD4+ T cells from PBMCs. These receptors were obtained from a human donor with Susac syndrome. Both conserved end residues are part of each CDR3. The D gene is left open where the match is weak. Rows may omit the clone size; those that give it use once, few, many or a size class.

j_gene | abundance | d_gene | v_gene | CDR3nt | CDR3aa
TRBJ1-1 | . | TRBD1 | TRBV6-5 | TGTGCCAGCAGCCAAGGACAGGCTAAATGGGAAGCTTTCTTT | CASSQGQAKWEAFF
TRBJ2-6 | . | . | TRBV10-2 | TGCGCCAGCCTCTCTAGCTCTGGGGCCAACGTCCTGACTTTC | CASLSSSGANVLTF
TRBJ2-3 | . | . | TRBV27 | TGTGCCAGCAGCCTCGAGGAGGGACCAGATACGCAGTATTTT | CASSLEEGPDTQYF
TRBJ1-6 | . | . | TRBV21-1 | TGTGCCAGCATGTGGCGGATCTCCTATAATTCACCCCTCCACTTT | CASMWRISYNSPLHF
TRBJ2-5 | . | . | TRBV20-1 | TGCAGTGCTAGATCTTTCCAGGGGCGAGAGACCCAGTACTTC | CSARSFQGRETQYF
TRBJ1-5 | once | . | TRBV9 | TGTGCCAGCAGCGCGTTAGAGGTTCAGCCCCAGCATTTT | CASSALEVQPQHF
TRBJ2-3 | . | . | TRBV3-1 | TGTGCCAGCGAGGGCACAGATACGCAGTATTTT | CASEGTDTQYF
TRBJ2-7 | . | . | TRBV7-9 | TGTGCCAGCAGCTTAACTGGGATCCATGGCGAGCAGTACTTC | CASSLTGIHGEQYF
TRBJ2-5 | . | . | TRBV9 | TGTGCCAGCAGCGTCTCAGGGGAAGGTACGGAGACCCAGTACTTC | CASSVSGEGTETQYF
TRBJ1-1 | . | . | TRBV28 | TGTGCCAGCGAAAGTAGTTATGCTCCGAACACTGAAGCTTTCTTT | CASESSYAPNTEAFF
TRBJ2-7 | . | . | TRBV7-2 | TGTGCCAGCAGCCCAATGGCTGGCAGCGAGCAGTACTTC | CASSPMAGSEQYF
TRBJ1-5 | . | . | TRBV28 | TGTGCCAGCAGTTTACAGAGCAATCAGCCCCAGCATTTT | CASSLQSNQPQHF
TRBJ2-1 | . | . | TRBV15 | TGTGCCACCAGCAGGGAAAAGGGGGGGGAGCAGTTCTTC | CATSREKGGEQFF
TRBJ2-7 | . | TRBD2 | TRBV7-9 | TGTGCCAGCAGTCGGGGACTAGCGGAGACCTACGAGCAGTACTTC | CASSRGLAETYEQYF
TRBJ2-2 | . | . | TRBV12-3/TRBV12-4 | TGTGCCAGCAGGAGAGGAGAGAACACCGGGGAGCTGTTTTTT | CASRRGENTGELFF
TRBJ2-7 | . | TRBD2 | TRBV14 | TGTGCCAGCAGCCAACTAGCGGGAACGATTTACGAGCAGTACTTC | CASSQLAGTIYEQYF
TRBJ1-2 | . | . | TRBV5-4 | TGTGCCAGCAGCTTTCCCAAGGGTGGCAACTATGGCTACACCTTC | CASSFPKGGNYGYTF
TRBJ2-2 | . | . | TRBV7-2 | TGTGCCAGCAGCTTAGACCTATCCGGGGAGCTGTTTTTT | CASSLDLSGELFF
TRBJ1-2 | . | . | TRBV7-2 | TGTGCCAGCAGCACCGCAGGGAACTATGGCTACACCTTC | CASSTAGNYGYTF
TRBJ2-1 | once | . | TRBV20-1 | TGCAGTGCTAGACCGGCCGGTGGGCGGGGAAATAGGGAGCAGTTCTTC | CSARPAGGRGNREQFF
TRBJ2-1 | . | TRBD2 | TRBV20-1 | TGCAGTGCTGATCGGGGGGGAGTACGAGTTGAGCAGTTCTTC | CSADRGGVRVEQFF
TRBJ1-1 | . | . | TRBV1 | TGCACCAGCAGCCATCTACGGAGGGGGGACACTGAAGCTTTCTTT | CTSSHLRRGDTEAFF
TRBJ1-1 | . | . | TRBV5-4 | TGTGCCAGCAGCTCCCAGCCAATGAACACTGAAGCTTTCTTT | CASSSQPMNTEAFF
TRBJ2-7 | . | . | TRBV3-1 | TGTGCCAGCAGCCAAGGACATCCGTCCTACGAGCAGTACTTC | CASSQGHPSYEQYF
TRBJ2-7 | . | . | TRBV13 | TGTGCCAGCAGCTTAGGGGGAGCCGAGCAGTACTTC | CASSLGGAEQYF
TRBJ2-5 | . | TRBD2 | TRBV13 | TGTGCCAGCAGCCTACGGACTAGCGGGAGTCTCGGGGAGACCCAGCACTTC | CASSLRTSGSLGETQHF
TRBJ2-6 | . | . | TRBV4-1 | TGCGCCAGCAGCCAGGAAGGGGCTGGGGCCAACGTCCTGACTTTC | CASSQEGAGANVLTF
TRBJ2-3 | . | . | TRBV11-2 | TGTGCCAGCAGCTTAGCTGGCGGGGGCACAGATACGCAGTATTTT | CASSLAGGGTDTQYF
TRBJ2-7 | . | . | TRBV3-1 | TGTGCCAGCAGCCTGATCGACAGAAAGCAGTACTTC | CASSLIDRKQYF
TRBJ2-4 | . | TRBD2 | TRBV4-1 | TGCGCCAGCAGCCAATCGCCTAGCGGGGGGTGGGTGAACATTCAGTACTTC | CASSQSPSGGWVNIQYF
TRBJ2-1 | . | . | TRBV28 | TGTGCCAGCACCCCACTTATTACCTCCTACAATGAGCAGTTCTTC | CASTPLITSYNEQFF
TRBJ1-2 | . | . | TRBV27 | TGTGCCAGCAGTTTCCACGGACGCACCGGAGGCTACACCTTC | CASSFHGRTGGYTF
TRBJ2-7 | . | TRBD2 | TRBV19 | TGTGCCAGTAGTGTTTTAGCGGGAGAGCAGTACTTC | CASSVLAGEQYF
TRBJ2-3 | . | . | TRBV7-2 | TGTGCCAGCAGCCGCCGGCAGGCCCCCCCGTGGTATTTT | CASSRRQAPPWYF
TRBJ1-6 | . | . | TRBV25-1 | TGTGCCAGCAGTGATTTCGGCAGGGATTCACCCCTCCACTTT | CASSDFGRDSPLHF
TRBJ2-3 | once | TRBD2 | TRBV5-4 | TGTGCCAGCAGCCTACGACTAGCGGTACAAACAGATACGCAGTATTTT | CASSLRLAVQTDTQYF
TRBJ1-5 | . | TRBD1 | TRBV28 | TGTGCCAGCAGTTTGCCCCGGGGAAGGGGGCATACAAATCAGCCCCAGCATTTT | CASSLPRGRGHTNQPQHF
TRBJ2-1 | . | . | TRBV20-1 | TGCAGTGCTATTACAGGGACCGATGAGCAGTTCTTC | CSAITGTDEQFF
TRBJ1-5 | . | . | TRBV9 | TGTGCCAGCAGGAAATACAGGGCCTTCTACAATCAGCCCCAGCATTTT | CASRKYRAFYNQPQHF
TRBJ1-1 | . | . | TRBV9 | TGTGCCAGCAGCGTATATGCGGGGGACACTGAAGCTTTCTTT | CASSVYAGDTEAFF